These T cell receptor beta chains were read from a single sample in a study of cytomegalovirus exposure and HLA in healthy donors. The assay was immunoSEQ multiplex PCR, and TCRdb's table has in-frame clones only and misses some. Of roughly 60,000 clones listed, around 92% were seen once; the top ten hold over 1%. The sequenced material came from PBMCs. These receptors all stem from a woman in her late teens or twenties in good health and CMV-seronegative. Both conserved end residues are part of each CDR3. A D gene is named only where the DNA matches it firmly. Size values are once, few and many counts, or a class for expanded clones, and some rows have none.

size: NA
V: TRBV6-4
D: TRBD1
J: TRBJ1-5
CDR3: CASSITQGDLTWGQPQHF
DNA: TGTGCCAGCAGTATAACACAGGGGGACTTAACCTGGGGTCAGCCCCAGCATTTT

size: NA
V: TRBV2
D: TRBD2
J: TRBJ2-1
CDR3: CASRLAAYNEQFF
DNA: TGTGCCAGCAGACTAGCGGCCTACAATGAGCAGTTCTTC

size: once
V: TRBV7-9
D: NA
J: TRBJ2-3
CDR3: CASSLFGGPTDTQYF
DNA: TGTGCCAGCAGCTTATTCGGAGGACCCACAGATACGCAGTATTTT

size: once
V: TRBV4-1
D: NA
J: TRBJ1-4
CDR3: CASSHNGGEREKLFF
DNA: TGCGCCAGCAGCCATAATGGGGGGGAGAGGGAAAAACTGTTTTTT

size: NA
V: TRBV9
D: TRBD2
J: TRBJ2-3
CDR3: CASSVVGGSSTDTQYF
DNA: TGTGCCAGCAGCGTAGTCGGGGGGAGCTCCACAGATACGCAGTATTTT

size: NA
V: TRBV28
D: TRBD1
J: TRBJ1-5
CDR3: CASRPGQGTYNQPQHF
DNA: TGTGCCAGCAGACCAGGACAGGGGACTTACAATCAGCCCCAGCATTTT

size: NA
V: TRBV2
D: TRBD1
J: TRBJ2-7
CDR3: CASSGGTLGGVSYEQYF
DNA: TGTGCCAGCAGTGGTGGGACGCTAGGGGGCGTCTCCTACGAGCAGTACTTC

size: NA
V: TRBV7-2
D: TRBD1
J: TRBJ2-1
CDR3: CASSLGQGSDEQFF
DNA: TGTGCCAGCAGCTTAGGACAGGGATCGGACGAGCAGTTCTTC

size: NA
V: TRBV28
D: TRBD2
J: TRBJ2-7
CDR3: CASSLRGGLSSYEQYF
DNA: TGTGCCAGCAGTTTACGGGGGGGCCTTAGCTCCTACGAGCAGTACTTC

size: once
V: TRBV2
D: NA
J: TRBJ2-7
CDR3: CASKRGELASYEQYF
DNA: TGTGCCAGCAAGCGTGGAGAACTAGCCTCCTACGAGCAGTACTTC

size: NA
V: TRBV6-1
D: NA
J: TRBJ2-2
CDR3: CASSEPFWRKRGELFF
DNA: TGTGCCAGCAGTGAACCGTTCTGGAGGAAACGGGGGGAGCTGTTTTTT

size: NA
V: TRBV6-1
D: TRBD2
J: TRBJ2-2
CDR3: CASSGLADLTGELFF
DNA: TGTGCCAGCAGTGGACTAGCGGACCTTACCGGGGAGCTGTTTTTT

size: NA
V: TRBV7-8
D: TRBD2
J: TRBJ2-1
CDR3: CASSLYERGVDNEQFF
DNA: TGTGCCAGCAGCTTATACGAGCGGGGGGTCGACAATGAGCAGTTCTTC

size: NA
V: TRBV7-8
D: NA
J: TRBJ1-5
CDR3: CASSLQGSNQPQHF
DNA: TGTGCCAGCAGTTTACAGGGTAGCAATCAGCCCCAGCATTTT

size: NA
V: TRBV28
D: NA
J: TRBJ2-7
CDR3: CASLQTRSSYEQYF
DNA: TGTGCCAGCCTACAGACTAGAAGCTCCTACGAGCAGTACTTC

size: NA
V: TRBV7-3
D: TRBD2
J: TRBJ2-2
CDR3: CASSANSGSPGELFF
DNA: TGTGCCAGCAGCGCCAATAGCGGGAGTCCTGGGGAGCTGTTTTTT

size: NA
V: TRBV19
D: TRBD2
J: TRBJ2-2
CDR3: CASNDLAGGPGANTGELFF
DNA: TGTGCCAGTAACGACTTGGCGGGGGGGCCAGGAGCGAACACCGGGGAGCTGTTTTTT

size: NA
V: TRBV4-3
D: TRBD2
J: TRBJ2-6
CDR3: CASSLFSSGRVSGANVLTF
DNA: TGCGCCAGCAGCCTATTTTCTAGCGGGAGGGTCTCTGGGGCCAACGTCCTGACTTTC

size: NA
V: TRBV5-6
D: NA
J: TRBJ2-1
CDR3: CASSPPGSSYNEQFF
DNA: TGTGCCAGCAGCCCCCCGGGGTCGTCCTACAATGAGCAGTTCTTC

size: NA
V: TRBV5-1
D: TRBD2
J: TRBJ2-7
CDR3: CASSFKRESYEQYF
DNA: TGCGCCAGCAGCTTTAAGCGGGAGTCCTACGAGCAGTACTTC

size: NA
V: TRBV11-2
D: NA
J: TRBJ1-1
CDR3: CASSPDRETEAFF
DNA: TGTGCCAGCAGCCCCGACCGAGAGACAGAAGCTTTCTTT

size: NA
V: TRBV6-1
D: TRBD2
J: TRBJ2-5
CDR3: CASRGLSGTETQYF
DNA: TGTGCCAGCAGGGGCTTGAGCGGGACAGAGACCCAGTACTTC

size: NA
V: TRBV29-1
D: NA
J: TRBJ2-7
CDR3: CSVEGQALGEQYF
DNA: TGCAGCGTTGAAGGACAGGCGCTTGGTGAGCAGTACTTC

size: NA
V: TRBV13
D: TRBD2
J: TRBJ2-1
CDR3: CASSPGTSGSSYNEQFF
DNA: TGTGCCAGCTCCCCCGGGACTAGCGGAAGCTCCTACAATGAGCAGTTCTTC

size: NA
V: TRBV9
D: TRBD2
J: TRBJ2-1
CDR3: CASKAGTSGNEQFF
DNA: TGTGCCAGCAAAGCCGGGACTAGCGGGAATGAGCAGTTCTTC

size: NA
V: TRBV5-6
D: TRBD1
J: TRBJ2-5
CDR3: CASSGTGITYQETQYF
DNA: TGTGCCAGCAGCGGGACAGGCATAACGTACCAAGAGACCCAGTACTTC

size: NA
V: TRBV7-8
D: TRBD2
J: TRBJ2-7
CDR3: CASSSTTSPYEQYF
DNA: TGTGCCAGCAGCTCTACGACTAGCCCGTACGAGCAGTACTTC

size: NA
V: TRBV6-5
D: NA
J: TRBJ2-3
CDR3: CASTVGQGTDTQYF
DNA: TGTGCCAGCACTGTGGGGCAGGGCACAGATACGCAGTATTTT

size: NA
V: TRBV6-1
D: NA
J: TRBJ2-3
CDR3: CASSGRQLRHPRDTQYF
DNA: TGTGCCAGCAGTGGAAGACAGTTAAGGCACCCCAGGGATACGCAGTATTTT

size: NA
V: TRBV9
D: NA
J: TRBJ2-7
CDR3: CASSVSHSSYEQYF
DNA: TGTGCCAGCAGCGTAAGCCACAGCTCCTACGAGCAGTACTTC

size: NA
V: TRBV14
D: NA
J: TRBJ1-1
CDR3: CASSQGPSTEAFF
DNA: TGTGCCAGCAGCCAGGGGCCGTCCACTGAAGCTTTCTTT

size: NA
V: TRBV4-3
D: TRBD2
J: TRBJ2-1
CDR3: CASSQDSRRAGGYNEQFF
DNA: TGCGCCAGCAGCCAAGATTCGAGGCGAGCGGGAGGATACAATGAGCAGTTCTTC

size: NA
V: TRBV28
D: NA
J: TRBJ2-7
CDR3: CASNRQYEQYF
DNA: TGTGCCAGCAACAGACAGTACGAGCAGTACTTC

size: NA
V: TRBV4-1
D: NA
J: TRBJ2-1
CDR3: CASSLSLGTYNEQFF
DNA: TGCGCCAGCAGCCTATCCTTAGGGACTTACAATGAGCAGTTCTTC

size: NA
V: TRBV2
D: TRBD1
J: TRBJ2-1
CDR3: CASRWTGVNEQFF
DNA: TGTGCCAGCAGGTGGACAGGCGTAAATGAGCAGTTCTTC

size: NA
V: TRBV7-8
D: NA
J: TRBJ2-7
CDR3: CASSLVLVEAFLSYEQYF
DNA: TGTGCCAGCAGCTTAGTATTAGTTGAGGCTTTCCTCTCCTACGAGCAGTACTTC

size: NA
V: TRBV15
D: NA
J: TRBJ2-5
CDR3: CATSREAALRGETQYF
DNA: TGTGCCACCAGCAGAGAGGCCGCACTAAGAGGAGAGACCCAGTACTTC

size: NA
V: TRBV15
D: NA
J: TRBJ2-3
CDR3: CATSRDRGRGTDTQYF
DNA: TGTGCCACCAGCAGAGATCGGGGAAGAGGGACAGATACGCAGTATTTT

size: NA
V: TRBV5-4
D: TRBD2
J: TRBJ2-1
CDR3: CASSRLAGGRNYNEQFF
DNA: TGTGCCAGCAGCCGACTAGCGGGAGGACGAAACTACAATGAGCAGTTCTTC

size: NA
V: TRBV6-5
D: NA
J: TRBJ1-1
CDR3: CASSRIKNTEAFF
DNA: TGTGCCAGCAGTCGTATTAAGAACACTGAAGCTTTCTTT

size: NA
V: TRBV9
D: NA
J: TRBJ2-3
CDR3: CASSVDRSTDTQYF
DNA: TGTGCCAGCAGCGTAGACAGGAGCACAGATACGCAGTATTTT

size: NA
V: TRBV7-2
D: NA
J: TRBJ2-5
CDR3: CASSLVASSSETQYF
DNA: TGTGCCAGCAGCTTAGTTGCTAGTAGTTCGGAGACCCAGTACTTC

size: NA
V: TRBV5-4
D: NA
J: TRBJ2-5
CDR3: CASSVNRLKLETQYF
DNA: TGTGCCAGCAGCGTAAACCGACTCAAATTAGAGACCCAGTACTTC

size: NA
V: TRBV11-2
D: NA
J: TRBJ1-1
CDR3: CASSWAGMNTEAFF
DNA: TGTGCCAGCAGCTGGGCAGGGATGAACACTGAAGCTTTCTTT

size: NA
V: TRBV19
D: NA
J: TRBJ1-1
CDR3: CASSMIGRQAIYPEAFF
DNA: TGTGCCAGTAGTATGATAGGGCGACAGGCCATATACCCTGAAGCTTTCTTT

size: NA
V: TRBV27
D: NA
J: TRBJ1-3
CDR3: CASSTYSGNTIYF
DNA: TGTGCCAGCTCAACTTACTCTGGAAACACCATATATTTT

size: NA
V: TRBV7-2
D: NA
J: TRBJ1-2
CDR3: CASSPTLTGNYGYTF
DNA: TGTGCCAGCAGCCCCACTCTTACAGGGAACTATGGCTACACCTTC

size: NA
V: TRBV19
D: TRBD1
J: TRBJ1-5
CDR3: CASRGTGRHQPQHF
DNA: TGTGCCAGTCGAGGGACAGGGCGGCATCAGCCCCAGCATTTT

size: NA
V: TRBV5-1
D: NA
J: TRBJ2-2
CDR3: CASSLDHPVNTGELFF
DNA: TGCGCCAGCAGCTTGGACCACCCGGTTAACACCGGGGAGCTGTTTTTT

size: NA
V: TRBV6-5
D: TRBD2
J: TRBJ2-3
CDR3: CASSYGLAGRDTQYF
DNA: TGTGCCAGCAGTTACGGGTTAGCGGGTCGAGATACGCAGTATTTT

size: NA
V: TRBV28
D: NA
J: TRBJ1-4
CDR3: CASSLPQGMVTNEKLFF
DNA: TGTGCCAGCAGTCTCCCCCAGGGAATGGTAACTAATGAAAAACTGTTTTTT

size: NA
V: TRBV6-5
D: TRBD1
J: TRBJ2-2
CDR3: CASSYPLDRAGELFF
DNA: TGTGCCAGCAGTTACCCGCTGGACAGGGCCGGGGAGCTGTTTTTT

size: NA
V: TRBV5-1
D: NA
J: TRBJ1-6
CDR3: CASTEETRGDSPLHF
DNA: TGCGCCAGCACCGAAGAGACGCGCGGCGATTCACCCCTCCACTTT

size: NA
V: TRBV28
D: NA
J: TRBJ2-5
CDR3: CATSQETQYF
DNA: TGTGCCACGTCTCAAGAGACCCAGTACTTC

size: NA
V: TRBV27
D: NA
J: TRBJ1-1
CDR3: CASSSQGSNTEAFF
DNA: TGTGCCAGCAGTTCCCAGGGGTCGAACACTGAAGCTTTCTTT

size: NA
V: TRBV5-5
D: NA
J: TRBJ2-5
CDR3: CASSSVIETQYF
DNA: TGTGCCAGCAGCTCTGTTATCGAGACCCAGTACTTC

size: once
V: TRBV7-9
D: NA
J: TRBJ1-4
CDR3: CASSSSLGGPNEKLFF
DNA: TGTGCCAGCAGCTCCTCCTTGGGGGGTCCAAATGAAAAACTGTTTTTT